The clone carrying this TCR beta chain has just one count. No antigen is known for it. TCRdb's copy holds only in-frame clones and misses some; the assay was immunoSEQ multiplex PCR. This table holds tens of thousands of clones, 84% found once. This sample was taken from a study of high-grade serous ovarian cancer treatment subgroups. Study information: Mean per sample: around 14,000 reads, 6,000 to 8,000 unique TCR beta rearrangements.

Tumor samples were taken before definitive surgery or chemotherapy. Study-wide results and caveats: Repertoire analysis covered CDR3 alone, not CDR1 or CDR2. Tumors within one patient showed repertoire similarity of about 0.095 to 0.85. Clonal relatedness tracked neoantigen level, and by trend copy number and mutation load.

Sequenced: tumor tissue. This TCR was sampled from a human donor with high-grade serous ovarian cancer.

The CDR3 nucleotides read TGCAGCGCTACCCGGGACTCATACACCGGGGAGCTGTTTTTT. Translating gives CSATRDSYTGELFF. The chain joins TRBV29-1 to TRBJ2-2; the D gene is possibly TRBD2 (6 bases). The CDR3 is made up of 14 amino acids. Germline assignment: CDR1 SQVTM and CDR2 ANQGSEA. With 7 bases removed from V and 3 bases from J, the gap between germline ends came to 15 bases.